This TCR beta chain derives from a study of spatial heterogeneity in lung cancer. The CDR3 is 17 residues long. The V gene's germline CDR1 is LGHDT and CDR2 YNNKEL (reference sequence). Trimming stripped 4 bases from V and 0 bases from J, with 16 bases between. Time point given: sample taken at primary tumor resection. No cell sorting; template was whole RNA from tumor, lung tissue or PBMC. Using its own MiXCR run on the 5' RACE reads, TCRdb lists one record per CDR3 protein. This sample has tens of thousands of distinct CDR3 sequences, with around 5.5% found just once. This clonotype was detected ten times or more.

V usage is TRBV3-1 and J usage is TRBJ1-5; D is unclear. This material consisted of PBMCs, taken at surgery. The clonotype originates from a female donor with early-stage non-small cell lung cancer. For the CDR3, the DNA is TGTGCCAGCAGCCCCGCCCCGCACGGGTATAGCAATCAGCCCCAGCATTTT. It specifies CASSPAPHGYSNQPQHF.